Listed below are T cell receptor beta chains from one sample, sequenced in a study of blood T cell repertoires in COVID-19. TCRdb's copy holds only in-frame clones and misses some; the assay was immunoSEQ multiplex PCR. The data hold roughly 63,000 clones, with 88% observed a single time. Specimen: peripheral blood. The receptors originated from a woman aged 45-59 years with active or convalescent COVID-19. The CDR3 runs from the conserved cysteine through the conserved F or W. D genes are given only for firm matches. Size values are once, few and many counts, or a class for expanded clones, and some rows have none.

TRBJ2-1 | TRBV19 | TRBD2 | once | CASSIAAGGPNEQFF | TGTGCCAGTAGTATCGCAGCGGGAGGGCCGAATGAGCAGTTCTTC
TRBJ2-1 | TRBV5-1 | NA | NA | CASSLDPGSTNEQFF | TGCGCCAGCAGCTTGGATCCCGGGAGTACAAATGAGCAGTTCTTC
TRBJ1-5 | TRBV6-4 | NA | NA | CASSGPPGELPQVNQPQHF | TGTGCCAGCAGTGGACCCCCAGGGGAATTGCCTCAGGTCAATCAGCCCCAGCATTTT
TRBJ1-2 | TRBV6-2/TRBV6-3 | NA | NA | CASNPTAGRYGYTF | TGTGCCAGCAACCCCACGGCAGGGCGGTATGGCTACACCTTC
TRBJ1-6 | TRBV20-1 | NA | NA | CSASGGHQNRSPLHF | TGCAGTGCTAGTGGAGGGCACCAAAACCGTTCACCCCTCCACTTT
TRBJ2-1 | TRBV11-3 | NA | NA | CASSLDGGSGNEQFF | TGTGCCAGCAGCTTAGACGGGGGTAGCGGCAATGAGCAGTTCTTC
TRBJ2-2 | TRBV10-3 | TRBD1 | NA | CATRDGTGATGELFF | TGTGCGACCCGGGACGGGACAGGGGCCACCGGGGAGCTGTTTTTT
TRBJ1-2 | TRBV6-5 | NA | once | CASSRPGGFSGYTF | TGTGCCAGCAGCAGACCGGGGGGTTTCAGTGGCTACACCTTC
TRBJ1-1 | TRBV4-1 | NA | few | CASSQVLSRSNTEAFF | TGCGCCAGCAGCCAAGTTTTGAGTCGGTCGAACACTGAAGCTTTCTTT
TRBJ2-2 | TRBV19 | NA | NA | CASTSSLVAGELFF | TGTGCCAGTACGAGCAGCCTAGTGGCTGGGGAGCTGTTTTTT
TRBJ1-2 | TRBV7-9 | TRBD1 | few | CASSPSGQGAQGYTF | TGTGCCAGCAGCCCTAGTGGACAGGGAGCTCAGGGCTACACCTTC
TRBJ2-3 | TRBV10-1 | TRBD2 | NA | CASSKGLAGVLTDTQYF | TGCGCCAGCAGTAAGGGACTAGCGGGAGTTCTTACAGATACGCAGTATTTT
TRBJ1-2 | TRBV4-1 | TRBD1 | NA | CASSPLTGNYGYTF | TGCGCCAGCAGCCCCCTGACAGGGAACTATGGCTACACCTTC
TRBJ1-5 | TRBV19 | NA | NA | CASSRQEWGVSNQPQHF | TGTGCCAGTAGTAGGCAGGAATGGGGCGTTAGCAATCAGCCCCAGCATTTT
TRBJ2-3 | TRBV5-4 | NA | once | CASRAGSTDTQYF | TGTGCCAGCAGGGCGGGATCCACAGATACGCAGTATTTT